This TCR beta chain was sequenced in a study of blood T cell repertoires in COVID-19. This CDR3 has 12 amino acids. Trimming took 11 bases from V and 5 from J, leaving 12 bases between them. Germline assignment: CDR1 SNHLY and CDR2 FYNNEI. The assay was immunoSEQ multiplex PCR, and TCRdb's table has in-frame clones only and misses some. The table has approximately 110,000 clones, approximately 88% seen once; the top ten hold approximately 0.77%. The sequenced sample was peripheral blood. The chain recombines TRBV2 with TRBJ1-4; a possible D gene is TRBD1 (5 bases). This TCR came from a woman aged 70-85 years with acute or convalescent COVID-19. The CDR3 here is CAGSTDNEKLFF. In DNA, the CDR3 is TGTGCCGGCTCGACAGACAATGAAAAACTGTTTTTT. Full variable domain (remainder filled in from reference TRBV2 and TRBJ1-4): EPEVTQTPSHQVTQMGQEVILRCVPISNHLYFYWYRQILGQKVEFLVSFYNNEISEKSEIFDDQFSVERPDGSNFTLKIRSTKLEDSAMYFCAGSTDNEKLFFGSGTQLSVL.